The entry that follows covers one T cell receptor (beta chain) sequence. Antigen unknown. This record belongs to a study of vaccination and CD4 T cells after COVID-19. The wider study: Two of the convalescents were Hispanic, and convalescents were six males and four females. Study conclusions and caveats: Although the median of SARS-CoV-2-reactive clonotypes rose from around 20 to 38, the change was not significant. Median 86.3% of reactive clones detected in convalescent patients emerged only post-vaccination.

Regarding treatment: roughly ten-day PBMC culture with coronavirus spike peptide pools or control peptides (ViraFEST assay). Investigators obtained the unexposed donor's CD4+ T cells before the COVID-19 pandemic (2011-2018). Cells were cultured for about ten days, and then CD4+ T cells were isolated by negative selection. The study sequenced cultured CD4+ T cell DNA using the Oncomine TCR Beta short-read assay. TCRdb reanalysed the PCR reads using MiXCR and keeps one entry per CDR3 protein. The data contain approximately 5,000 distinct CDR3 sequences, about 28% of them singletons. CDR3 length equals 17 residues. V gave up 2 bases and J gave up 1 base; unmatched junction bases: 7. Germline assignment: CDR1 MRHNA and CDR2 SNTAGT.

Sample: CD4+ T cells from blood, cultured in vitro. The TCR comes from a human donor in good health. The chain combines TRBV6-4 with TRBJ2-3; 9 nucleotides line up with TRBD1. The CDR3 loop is CASSDGIGDRGTDTQYF. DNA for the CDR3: TGTGCCAGCAGTGACGGAATAGGGGACAGGGGCACAGATACGCAGTATTTT.